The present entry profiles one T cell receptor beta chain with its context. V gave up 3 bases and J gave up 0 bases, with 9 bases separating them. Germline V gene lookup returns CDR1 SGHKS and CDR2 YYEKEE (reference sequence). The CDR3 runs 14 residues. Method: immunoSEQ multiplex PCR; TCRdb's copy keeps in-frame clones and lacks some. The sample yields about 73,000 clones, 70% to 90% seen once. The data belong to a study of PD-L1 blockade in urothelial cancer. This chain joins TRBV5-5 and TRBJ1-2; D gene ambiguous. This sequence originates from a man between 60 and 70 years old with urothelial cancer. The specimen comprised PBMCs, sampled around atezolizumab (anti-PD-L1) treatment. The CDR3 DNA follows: TGTGCCAGCAGCTCCCGGGAGACTAACTATGGCTACACCTTC. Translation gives CASSSRETNYGYTF. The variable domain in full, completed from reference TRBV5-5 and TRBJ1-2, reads DAGVTQSPTHLIKTRGQQVTLRCSPISGHKSVSWYQQVLGQGPQFIFQYYEKEERGRGNFPDRFSARQFPNYSSELNVNALLLGDSALYLCASSSRETNYGYTFGSGTRLTVV.